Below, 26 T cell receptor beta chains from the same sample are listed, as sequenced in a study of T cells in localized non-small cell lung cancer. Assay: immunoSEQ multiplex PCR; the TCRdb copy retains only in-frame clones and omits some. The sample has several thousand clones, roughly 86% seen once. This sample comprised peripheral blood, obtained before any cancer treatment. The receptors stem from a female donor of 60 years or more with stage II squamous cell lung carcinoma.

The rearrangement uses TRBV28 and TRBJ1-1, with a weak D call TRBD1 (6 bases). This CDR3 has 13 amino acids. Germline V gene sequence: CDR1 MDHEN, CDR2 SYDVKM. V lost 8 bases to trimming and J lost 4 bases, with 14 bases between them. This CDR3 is CASARTGSTEAFF. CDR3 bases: TGTGCCAGCGCGAGAACAGGGTCCACTGAAGCTTTCTTT.

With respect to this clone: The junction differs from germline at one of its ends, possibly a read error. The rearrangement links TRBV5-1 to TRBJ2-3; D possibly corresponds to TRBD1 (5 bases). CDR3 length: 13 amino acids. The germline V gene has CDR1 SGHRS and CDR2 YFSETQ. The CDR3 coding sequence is TGCGCCAGCAGCTTCGGCAGAACAGGTACGCAGTATTTT. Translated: CASSFGRTGTQYF.

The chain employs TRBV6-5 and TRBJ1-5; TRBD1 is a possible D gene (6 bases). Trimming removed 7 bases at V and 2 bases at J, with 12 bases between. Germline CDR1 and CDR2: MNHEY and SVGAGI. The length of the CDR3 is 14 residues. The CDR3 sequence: CASKQGRGNQPQHF. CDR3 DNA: TGTGCCAGCAAACAGGGAAGGGGCAATCAGCCCCAGCATTTT.

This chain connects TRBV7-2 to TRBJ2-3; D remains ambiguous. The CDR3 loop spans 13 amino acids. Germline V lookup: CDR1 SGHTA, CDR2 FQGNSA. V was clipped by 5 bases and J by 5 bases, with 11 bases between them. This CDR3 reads CASSLRRLDTQYF. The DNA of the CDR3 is TGTGCCAGCAGCCTCCGGCGGTTAGATACGCAGTATTTT.

This CDR3 reads CASSQRGRNSGNTIYF. Here the CDR3 DNA reads TGCGCCAGCAGCCAGAGAGGACGAAACTCTGGAAACACCATATATTTT. The chain joins TRBV4-1 to TRBJ1-3, with D unclear. CDR3 size: 16 residues. Trimming stripped 3 bases from V and 0 bases from J, with 12 bases between. The germline gives CDR1 MGHRA, CDR2 YSYEKL.

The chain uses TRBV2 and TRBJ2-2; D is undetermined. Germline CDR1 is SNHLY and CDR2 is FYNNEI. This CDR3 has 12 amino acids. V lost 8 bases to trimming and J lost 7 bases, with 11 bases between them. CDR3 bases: TGTGCCAGCCGTGTGCTAGGCGGGGAGCTGTTTTTT. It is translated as CASRVLGGELFF.

The CDR3 spells CASSQDTYTEAFF. DNA for the CDR3: TGTGCCAGCAGCCAGGACACGTACACTGAAGCTTTCTTT. The chain joins TRBV2 to TRBJ1-1, with D tentatively TRBD1 (5 bases). Germline V lookup: CDR1 SNHLY, CDR2 FYNNEI. This CDR3 is 13 amino acids long. The V gene lost 6 bases and the J gene lost 3 bases, with 11 bases spanning the gap.

The CDR3 loop is CASQTDYGYTF. CDR3 DNA sequence: TGTGCCAGCCAGACAGACTATGGCTACACCTTC. The chain is built from TRBV28 and TRBJ1-2; tentatively, D is TRBD1 (5 bases). The CDR3 has 11 amino acids. Germline CDR1 MDHEN, CDR2 SYDVKM. Deletions cut 8 bases from V and 3 bases from J, with 7 bases between.

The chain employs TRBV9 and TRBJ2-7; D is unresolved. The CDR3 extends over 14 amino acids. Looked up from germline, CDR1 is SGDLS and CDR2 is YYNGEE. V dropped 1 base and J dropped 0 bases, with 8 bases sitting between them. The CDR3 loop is CASSVTWDSYEQYF. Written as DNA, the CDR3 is TGTGCCAGCAGCGTAACCTGGGACTCCTACGAGCAGTACTTC. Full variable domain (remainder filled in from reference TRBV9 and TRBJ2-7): DSGVTQTPKHLITATGQRVTLRCSPRSGDLSVYWYQQSLDQGLQFLIQYYNGEERAKGNILERFSAQQFPDLHSELNLSSLELGDSALYFCASSVTWDSYEQYFGPGTRLTVT.

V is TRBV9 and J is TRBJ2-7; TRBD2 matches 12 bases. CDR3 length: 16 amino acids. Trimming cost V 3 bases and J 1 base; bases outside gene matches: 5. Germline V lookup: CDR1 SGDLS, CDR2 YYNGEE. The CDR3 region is CASSATSGRNSYEQYF. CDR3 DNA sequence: TGTGCCAGCAGCGCGACTAGCGGGAGAAATTCCTACGAGCAGTACTTC.

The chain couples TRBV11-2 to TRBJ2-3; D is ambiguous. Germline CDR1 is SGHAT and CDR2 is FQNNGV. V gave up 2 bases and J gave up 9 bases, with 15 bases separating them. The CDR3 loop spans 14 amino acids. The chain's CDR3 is CASSLRSVTSTQYF. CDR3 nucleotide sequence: TGTGCCAGCAGCTTAAGGAGCGTCACAAGCACGCAGTATTTT.

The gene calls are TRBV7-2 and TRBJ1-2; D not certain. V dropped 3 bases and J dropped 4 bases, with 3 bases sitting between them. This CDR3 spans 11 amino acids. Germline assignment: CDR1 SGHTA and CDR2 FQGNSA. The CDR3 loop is CASSLIYGYTF. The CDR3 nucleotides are TGTGCCAGCAGCTTGATCTATGGCTACACCTTC.

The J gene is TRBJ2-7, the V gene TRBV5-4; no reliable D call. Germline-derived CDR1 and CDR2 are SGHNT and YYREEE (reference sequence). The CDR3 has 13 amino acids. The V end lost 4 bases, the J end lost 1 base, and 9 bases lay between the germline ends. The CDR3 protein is CASSTVGSYEQYF. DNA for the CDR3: TGTGCCAGCAGCACCGTGGGATCCTACGAGCAGTACTTC. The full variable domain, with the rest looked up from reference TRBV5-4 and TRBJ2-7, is ETGVTQSPTHLIKTRGQQVTLRCSSQSGHNTVSWYQQALGQGPQFIFQYYREEENGRGNFPPRFSGLQFPNYSSELNVNALELDDSALYLCASSTVGSYEQYFGPGTRLTVT.

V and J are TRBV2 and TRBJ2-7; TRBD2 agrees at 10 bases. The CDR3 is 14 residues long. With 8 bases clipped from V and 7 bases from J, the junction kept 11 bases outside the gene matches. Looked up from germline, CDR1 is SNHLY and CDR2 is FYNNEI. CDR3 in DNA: TGTGCCAGCCTCGAGCGGGAGGGCCCGGGGGAGCAGTACTTC. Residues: CASLEREGPGEQYF.

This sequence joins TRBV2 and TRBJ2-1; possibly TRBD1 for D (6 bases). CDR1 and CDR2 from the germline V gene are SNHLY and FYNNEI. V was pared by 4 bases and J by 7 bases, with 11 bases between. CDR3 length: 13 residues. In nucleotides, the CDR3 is TGTGCCAGCAGTGTTATTAGGGGGAATGAGCAGTTCTTC. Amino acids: CASSVIRGNEQFF.

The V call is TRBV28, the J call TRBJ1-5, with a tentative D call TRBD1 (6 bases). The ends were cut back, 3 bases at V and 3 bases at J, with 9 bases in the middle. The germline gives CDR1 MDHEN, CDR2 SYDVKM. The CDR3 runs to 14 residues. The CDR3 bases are TGTGCCAGCAGTTTTGGGGGCAACAATCAGCCCCAGCATTTT. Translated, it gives CASSFGGNNQPQHF. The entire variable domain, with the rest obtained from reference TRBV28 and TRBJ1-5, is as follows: DVKVTQSSRYLVKRTGEKVFLECVQDMDHENMFWYRQDPGLGLRLIYFSYDVKMKEKGDIPEGYSVSREKKERFSLILESASTNQTSMYLCASSFGGNNQPQHFGDGTRLSIL.

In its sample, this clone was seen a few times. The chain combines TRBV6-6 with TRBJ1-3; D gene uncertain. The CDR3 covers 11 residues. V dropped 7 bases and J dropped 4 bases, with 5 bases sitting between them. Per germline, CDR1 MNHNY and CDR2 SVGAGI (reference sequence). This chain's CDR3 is CASTPGNTIYF. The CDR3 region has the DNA TGTGCCAGCACTCCCGGAAACACCATATATTTT.

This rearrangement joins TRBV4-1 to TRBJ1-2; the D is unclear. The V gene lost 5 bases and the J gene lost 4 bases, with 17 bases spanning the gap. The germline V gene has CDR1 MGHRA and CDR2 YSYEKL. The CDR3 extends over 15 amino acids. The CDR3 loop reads CASSYDSESIYGYTF. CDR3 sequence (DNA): TGCGCCAGCAGCTACGACTCGGAAAGCATCTATGGCTACACCTTC.

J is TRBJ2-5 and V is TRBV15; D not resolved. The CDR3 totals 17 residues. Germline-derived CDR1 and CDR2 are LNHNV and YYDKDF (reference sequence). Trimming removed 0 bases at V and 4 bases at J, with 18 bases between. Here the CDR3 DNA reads TGTGCCACCAGCAGAGATGATGTATGGGGAAGAGTAGAGACCCAGTACTTC. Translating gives CATSRDDVWGRVETQYF.

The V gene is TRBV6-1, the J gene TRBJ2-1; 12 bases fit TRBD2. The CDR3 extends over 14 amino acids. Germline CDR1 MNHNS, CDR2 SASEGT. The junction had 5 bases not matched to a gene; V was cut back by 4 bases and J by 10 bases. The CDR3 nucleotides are TGTGCCAGCAGTGCTAGCGGGGGGGCACACGAGCAGTTCTTC. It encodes CASSASGGAHEQFF.

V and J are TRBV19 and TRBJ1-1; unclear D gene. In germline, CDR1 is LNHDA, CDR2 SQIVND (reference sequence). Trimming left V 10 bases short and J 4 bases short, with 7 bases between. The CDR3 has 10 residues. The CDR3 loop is CATYRTEAFF. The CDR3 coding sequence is TGTGCCACGTATCGCACTGAAGCTTTCTTT.

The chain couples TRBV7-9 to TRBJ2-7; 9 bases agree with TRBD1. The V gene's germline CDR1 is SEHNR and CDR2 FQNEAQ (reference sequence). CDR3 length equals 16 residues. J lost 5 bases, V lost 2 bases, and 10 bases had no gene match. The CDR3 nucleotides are TGTGCCAGCAGCTTATCGCGGGACAGGGCCGGGAACGAGCAGTACTTC. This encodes CASSLSRDRAGNEQYF.

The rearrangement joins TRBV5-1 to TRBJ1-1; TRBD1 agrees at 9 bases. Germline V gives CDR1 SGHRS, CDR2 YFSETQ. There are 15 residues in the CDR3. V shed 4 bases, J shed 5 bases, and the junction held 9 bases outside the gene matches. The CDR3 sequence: CASSPLRQGGTEAFF. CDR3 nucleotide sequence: TGCGCCAGCAGCCCCCTACGACAGGGGGGTACTGAAGCTTTCTTT.

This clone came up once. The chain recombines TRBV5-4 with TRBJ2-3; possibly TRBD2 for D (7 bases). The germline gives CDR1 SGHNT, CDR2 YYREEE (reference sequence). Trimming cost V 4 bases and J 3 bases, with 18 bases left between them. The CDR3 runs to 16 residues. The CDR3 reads CASSPSRGARTDTQYF. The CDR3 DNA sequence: TGTGCCAGCAGCCCCTCCCGGGGGGCGAGAACAGATACGCAGTATTTT.

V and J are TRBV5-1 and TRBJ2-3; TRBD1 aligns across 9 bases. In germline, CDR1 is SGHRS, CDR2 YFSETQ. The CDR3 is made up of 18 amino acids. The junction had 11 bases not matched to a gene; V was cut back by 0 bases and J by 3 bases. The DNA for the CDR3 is TGCGCCAGCAGCTTGGTCCCGACAGGGGGAGTAGGTACAGATACGCAGTATTTT. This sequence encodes CASSLVPTGGVGTDTQYF.

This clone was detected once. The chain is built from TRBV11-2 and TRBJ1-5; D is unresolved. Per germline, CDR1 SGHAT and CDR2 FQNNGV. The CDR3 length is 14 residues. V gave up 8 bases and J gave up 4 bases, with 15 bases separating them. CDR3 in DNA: TGTGCCAGCGCTTCTGAAGAAAAAAATCAGCCCCAGCATTTT. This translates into CASASEEKNQPQHF.